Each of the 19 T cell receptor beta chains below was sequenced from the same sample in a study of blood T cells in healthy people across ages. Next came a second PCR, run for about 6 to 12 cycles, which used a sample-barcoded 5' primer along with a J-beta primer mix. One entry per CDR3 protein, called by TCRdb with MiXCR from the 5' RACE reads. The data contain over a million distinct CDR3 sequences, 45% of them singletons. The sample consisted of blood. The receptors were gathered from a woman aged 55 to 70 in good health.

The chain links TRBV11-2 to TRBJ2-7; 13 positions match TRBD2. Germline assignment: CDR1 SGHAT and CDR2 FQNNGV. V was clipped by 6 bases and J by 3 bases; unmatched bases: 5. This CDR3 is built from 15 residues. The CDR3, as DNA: TGTGCCAGCAGGGGGACTAGCGGGACGGTCTACGAGCAGTACTTC. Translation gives CASRGTSGTVYEQYF.

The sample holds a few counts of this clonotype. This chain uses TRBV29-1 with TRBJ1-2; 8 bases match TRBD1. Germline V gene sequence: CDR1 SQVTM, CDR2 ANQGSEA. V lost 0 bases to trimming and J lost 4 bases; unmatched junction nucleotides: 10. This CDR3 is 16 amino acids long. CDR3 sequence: CSVEDRNAGGGYGYTF. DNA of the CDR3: TGCAGCGTTGAAGATCGAAACGCAGGGGGCGGCTATGGCTACACCTTC.

The chain's CDR3 is CASSLKGAGTGELFF. The CDR3 coding sequence is TGCGCCAGCAGCTTGAAGGGGGCTGGCACCGGGGAGCTGTTTTTT. V and J are TRBV5-1 and TRBJ2-2, with TRBD1 matching over 7 bases. The CDR3 spans 15 residues. With V trimmed by 1 base and J by 4 bases, 4 bases remained unmatched. The germline CDR1 and CDR2 sequences are SGHRS and YFSETQ. Complete variable domain (other parts from reference TRBV5-1 and TRBJ2-2): KAGVTQTPRYLIKTRGQQVTLSCSPISGHRSVSWYQQTPGQGLQFLFEYFSETQRNKGNFPGRFSGRQFSNSRSEMNVSTLELGDSALYLCASSLKGAGTGELFFGEGSRLTVL.

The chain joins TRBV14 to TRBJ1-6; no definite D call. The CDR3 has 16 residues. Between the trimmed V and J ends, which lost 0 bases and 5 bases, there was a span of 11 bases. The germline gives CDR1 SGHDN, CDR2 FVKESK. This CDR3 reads CASSQDAGINNSPLHF. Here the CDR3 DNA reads TGTGCCAGCAGCCAAGATGCGGGGATAAATAATTCACCCCTCCACTTT.

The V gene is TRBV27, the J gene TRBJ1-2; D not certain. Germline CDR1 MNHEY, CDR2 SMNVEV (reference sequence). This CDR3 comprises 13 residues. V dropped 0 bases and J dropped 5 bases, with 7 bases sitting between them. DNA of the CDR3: TGTGCCAGCAGTTTATCTTGGGGATATGGCTACACCTTC. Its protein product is CASSLSWGYGYTF.

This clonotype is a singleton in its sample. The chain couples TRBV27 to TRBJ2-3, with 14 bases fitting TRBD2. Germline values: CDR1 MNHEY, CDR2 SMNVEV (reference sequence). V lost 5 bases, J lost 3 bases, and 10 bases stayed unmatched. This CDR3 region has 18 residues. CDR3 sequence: CASSKGLAGGWGTDTQYF. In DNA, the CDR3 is TGTGCCAGCAGTAAAGGACTAGCGGGAGGTTGGGGGACAGATACGCAGTATTTT.

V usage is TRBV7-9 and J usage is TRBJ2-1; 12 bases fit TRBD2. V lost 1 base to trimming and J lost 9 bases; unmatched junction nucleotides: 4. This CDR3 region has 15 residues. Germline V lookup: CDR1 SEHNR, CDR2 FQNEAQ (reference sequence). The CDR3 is CASSLEGLAGGEQFF. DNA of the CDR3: TGTGCCAGCAGCTTAGAGGGACTAGCGGGCGGTGAGCAGTTCTTC.

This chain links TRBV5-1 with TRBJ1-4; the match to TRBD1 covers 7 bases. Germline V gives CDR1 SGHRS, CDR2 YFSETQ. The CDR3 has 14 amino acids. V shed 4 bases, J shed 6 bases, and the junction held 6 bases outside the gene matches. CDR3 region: CASSPGDSYEKLFF. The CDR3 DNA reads TGCGCCAGCAGCCCCGGGGACAGCTATGAAAAACTGTTTTTT. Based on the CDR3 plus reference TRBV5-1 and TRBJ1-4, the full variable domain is KAGVTQTPRYLIKTRGQQVTLSCSPISGHRSVSWYQQTPGQGLQFLFEYFSETQRNKGNFPGRFSGRQFSNSRSEMNVSTLELGDSALYLCASSPGDSYEKLFFGSGTQLSVL.

The CDR3 protein is CASSLIHRGNEKLFF. The DNA for the CDR3 is TGTGCCAGCAGTCTTATACACCGGGGGAATGAAAAACTGTTTTTT. The V and J genes are TRBV6-1 and TRBJ1-4, with a tentative D call TRBD1 (5 bases). V was clipped by 5 bases and J by 5 bases, with 15 bases between them. Germline CDR1 and CDR2: MNHNS and SASEGT. The CDR3 runs to 15 residues.

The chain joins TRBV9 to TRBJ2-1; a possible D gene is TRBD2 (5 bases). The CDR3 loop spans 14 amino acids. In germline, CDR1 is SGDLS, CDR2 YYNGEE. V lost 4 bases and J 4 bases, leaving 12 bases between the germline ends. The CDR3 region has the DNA TGTGCCAGCAGCCCCTACGGACTGTACAATGAGCAGTTCTTC. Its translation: CASSPYGLYNEQFF.

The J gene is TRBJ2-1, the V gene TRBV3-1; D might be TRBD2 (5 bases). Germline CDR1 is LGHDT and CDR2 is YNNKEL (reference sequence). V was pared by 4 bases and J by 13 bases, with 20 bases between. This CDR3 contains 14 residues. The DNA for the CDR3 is TGTGCCAGCAGCCTCGAACCAGCGGCGATAGACCAGTTCTTC. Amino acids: CASSLEPAAIDQFF.

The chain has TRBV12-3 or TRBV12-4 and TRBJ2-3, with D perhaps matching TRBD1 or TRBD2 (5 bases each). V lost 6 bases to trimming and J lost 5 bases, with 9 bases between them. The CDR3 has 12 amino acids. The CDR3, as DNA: TGTGCCAGCAGATGGGGGATAGATACGCAGTATTTT. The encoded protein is CASRWGIDTQYF.

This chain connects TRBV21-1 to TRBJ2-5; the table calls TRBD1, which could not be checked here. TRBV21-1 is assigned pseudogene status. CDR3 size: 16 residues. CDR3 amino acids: CASSSSRDRYQETQYF. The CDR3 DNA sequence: TGTGCCAGCAGCTCGAGCCGGGACCGATACCAAGAGACCCAGTACTTC.

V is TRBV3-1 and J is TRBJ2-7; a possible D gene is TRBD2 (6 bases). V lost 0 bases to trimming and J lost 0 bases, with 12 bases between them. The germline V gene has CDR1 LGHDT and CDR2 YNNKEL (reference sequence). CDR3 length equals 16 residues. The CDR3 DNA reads TGTGCCAGCAGCCAAGATAGGAGCGGGTTCTCCTACGAGCAGTACTTC. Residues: CASSQDRSGFSYEQYF.

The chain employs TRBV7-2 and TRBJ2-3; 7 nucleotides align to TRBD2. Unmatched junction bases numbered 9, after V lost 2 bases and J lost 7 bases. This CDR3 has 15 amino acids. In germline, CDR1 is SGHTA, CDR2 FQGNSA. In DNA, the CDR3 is TGTGCCAGCAGCTTAAGCCTAGCGGATCTCAATACGCAGTATTTT. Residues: CASSLSLADLNTQYF.

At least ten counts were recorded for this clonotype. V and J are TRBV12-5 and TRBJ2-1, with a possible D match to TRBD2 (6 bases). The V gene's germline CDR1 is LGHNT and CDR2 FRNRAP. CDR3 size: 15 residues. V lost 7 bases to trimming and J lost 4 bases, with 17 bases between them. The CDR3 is CASVLRDSEYNEQFF. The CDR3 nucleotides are TGTGCTAGTGTCTTGAGGGACTCCGAATACAATGAGCAGTTCTTC.

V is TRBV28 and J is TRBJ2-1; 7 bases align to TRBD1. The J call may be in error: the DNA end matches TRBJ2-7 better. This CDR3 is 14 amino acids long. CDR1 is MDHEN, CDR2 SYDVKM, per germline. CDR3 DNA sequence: TGTGCCAGCAGCCCGGACAGGACCTACAATGAGCAGTACTTC. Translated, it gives CASSPDRTYNEQYF.

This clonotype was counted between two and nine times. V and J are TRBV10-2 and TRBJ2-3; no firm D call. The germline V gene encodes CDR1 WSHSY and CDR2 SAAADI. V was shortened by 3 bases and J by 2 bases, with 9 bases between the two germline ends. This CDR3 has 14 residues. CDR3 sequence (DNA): TGCGCCAGCAGTGAATGGGGAATCACAGATACGCAGTATTTT. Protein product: CASSEWGITDTQYF.

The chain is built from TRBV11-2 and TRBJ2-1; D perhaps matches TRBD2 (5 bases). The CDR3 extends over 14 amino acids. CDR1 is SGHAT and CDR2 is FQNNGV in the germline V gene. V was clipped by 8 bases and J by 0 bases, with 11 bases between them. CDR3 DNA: TGTGCCAGCGCGGGCCAGGCCTCCTACAATGAGCAGTTCTTC. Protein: CASAGQASYNEQFF.